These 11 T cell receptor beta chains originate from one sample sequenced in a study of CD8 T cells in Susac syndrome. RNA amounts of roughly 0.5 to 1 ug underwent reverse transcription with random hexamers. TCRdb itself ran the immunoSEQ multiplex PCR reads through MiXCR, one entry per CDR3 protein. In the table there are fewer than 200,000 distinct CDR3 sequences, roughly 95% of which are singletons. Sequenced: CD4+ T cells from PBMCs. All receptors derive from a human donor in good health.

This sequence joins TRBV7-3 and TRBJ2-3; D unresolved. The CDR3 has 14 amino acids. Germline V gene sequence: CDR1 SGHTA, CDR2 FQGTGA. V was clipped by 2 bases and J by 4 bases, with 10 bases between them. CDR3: CASSLYGPADTQYF. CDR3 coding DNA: TGTGCCAGCAGCTTATATGGACCGGCAGATACGCAGTATTTT. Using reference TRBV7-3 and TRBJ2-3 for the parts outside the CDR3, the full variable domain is GAGVSQTPSNKVTEKGKYVELRCDPISGHTALYWYRQSLGQGPEFLIYFQGTGAADDSGLPNDRFFAVRPEGSVSTLKIQRTERGDSAVYLCASSLYGPADTQYFGPGTRLTVL.

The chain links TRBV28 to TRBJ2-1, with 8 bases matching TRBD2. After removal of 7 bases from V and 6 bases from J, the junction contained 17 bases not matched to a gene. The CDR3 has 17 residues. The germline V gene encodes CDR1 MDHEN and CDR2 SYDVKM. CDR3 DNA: TGTGCCAGCAACCAGGCGCGTCCCCTAGCGGGCCTCAATGAGCAGTTCTTC. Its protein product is CASNQARPLAGLNEQFF. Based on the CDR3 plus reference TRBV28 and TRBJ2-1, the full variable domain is DVKVTQSSRYLVKRTGEKVFLECVQDMDHENMFWYRQDPGLGLRLIYFSYDVKMKEKGDIPEGYSVSREKKERFSLILESASTNQTSMYLCASNQARPLAGLNEQFFGPGTRLTVL.

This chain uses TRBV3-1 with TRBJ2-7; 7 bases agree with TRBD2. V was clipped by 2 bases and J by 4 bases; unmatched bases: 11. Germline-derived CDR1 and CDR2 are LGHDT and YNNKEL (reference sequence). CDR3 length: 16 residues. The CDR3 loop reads CASSQSGEGRYYEQYF. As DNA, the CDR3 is TGTGCCAGCAGCCAATCGGGGGAGGGCCGTTATTACGAGCAGTACTTC.

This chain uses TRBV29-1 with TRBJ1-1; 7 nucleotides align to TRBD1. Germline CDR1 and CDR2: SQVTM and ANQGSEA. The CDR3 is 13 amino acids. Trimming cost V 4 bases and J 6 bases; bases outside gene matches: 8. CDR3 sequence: CSVAPGGIAEAFF. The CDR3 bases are TGCAGCGTTGCTCCAGGGGGGATAGCTGAAGCTTTCTTT.

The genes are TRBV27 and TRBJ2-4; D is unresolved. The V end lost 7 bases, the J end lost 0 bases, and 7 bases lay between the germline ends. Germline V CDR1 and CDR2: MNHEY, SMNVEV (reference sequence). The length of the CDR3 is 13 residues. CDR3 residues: CASIDLAKNIQYF. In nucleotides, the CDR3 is TGTGCCAGCATAGACCTAGCCAAAAACATTCAGTACTTC.

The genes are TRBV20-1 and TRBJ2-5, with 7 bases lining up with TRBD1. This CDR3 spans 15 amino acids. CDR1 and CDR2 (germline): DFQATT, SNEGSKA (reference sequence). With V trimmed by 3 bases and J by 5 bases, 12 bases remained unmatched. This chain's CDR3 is CSARAGGEVLETQYF. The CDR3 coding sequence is TGCAGTGCTAGGGCAGGGGGAGAGGTTCTTGAGACCCAGTACTTC.

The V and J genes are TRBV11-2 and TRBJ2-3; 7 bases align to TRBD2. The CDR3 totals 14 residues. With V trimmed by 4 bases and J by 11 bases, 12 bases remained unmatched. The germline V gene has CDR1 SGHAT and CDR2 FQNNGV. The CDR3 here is CASSSVSGLRVQYF. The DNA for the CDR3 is TGTGCCAGCAGCTCGGTCTCGGGACTACGCGTGCAGTATTTT.

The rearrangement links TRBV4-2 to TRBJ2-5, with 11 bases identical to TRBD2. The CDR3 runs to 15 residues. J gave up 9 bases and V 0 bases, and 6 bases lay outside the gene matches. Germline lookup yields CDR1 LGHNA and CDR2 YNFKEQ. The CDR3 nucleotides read TGTGCCAGCAGCCAAGAGACTAGCGGGAATTTTCCCCAGTACTTC. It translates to CASSQETSGNFPQYF.

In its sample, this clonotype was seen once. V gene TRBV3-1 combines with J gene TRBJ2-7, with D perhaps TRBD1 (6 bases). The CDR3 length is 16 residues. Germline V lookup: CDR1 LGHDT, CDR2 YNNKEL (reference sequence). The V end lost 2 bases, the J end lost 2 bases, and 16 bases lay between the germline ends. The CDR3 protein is CASSQRKRQEPYEQYF. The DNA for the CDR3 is TGTGCCAGCAGCCAAAGAAAGCGACAGGAGCCCTACGAGCAGTACTTC.

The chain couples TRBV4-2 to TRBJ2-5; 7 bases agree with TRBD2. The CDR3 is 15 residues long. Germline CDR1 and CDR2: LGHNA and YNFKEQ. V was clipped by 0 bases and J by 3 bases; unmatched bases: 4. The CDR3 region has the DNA TGTGCCAGCAGCCAAGAGACTAGCAGCAAAGAGACCCAGTACTTC. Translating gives CASSQETSSKETQYF.

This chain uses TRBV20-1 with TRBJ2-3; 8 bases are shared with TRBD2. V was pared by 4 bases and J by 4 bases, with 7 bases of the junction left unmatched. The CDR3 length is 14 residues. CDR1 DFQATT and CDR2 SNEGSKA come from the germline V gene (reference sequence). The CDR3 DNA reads TGCAGTGCTAACGGGAGGGCCAGTGCAGATACGCAGTATTTT. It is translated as CSANGRASADTQYF.